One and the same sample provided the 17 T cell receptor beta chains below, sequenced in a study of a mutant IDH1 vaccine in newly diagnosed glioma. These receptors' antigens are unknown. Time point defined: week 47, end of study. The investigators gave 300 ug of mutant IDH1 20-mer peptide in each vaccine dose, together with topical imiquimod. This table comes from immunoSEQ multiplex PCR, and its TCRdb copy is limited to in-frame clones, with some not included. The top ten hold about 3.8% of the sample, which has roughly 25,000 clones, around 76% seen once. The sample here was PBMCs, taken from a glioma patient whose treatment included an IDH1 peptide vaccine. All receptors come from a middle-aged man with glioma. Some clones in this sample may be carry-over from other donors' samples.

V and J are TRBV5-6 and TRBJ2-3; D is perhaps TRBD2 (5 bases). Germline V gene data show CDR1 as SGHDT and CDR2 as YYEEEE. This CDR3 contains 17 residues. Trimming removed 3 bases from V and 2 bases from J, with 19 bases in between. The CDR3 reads CASSSPRTSHSTDTQYF. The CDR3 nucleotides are TGTGCCAGCAGCTCGCCCCGGACTTCTCACTCCACAGATACGCAGTATTTT.

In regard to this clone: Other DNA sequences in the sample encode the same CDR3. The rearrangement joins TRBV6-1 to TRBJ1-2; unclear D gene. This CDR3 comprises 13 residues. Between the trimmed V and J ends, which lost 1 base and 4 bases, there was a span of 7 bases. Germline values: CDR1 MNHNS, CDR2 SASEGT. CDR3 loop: CASSEEGTYGYTF. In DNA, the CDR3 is TGTGCCAGCAGTGAAGAAGGTACCTATGGCTACACCTTC.

The CDR3 sequence is CAISESKGAKSYTF. The CDR3 region has the DNA TGTGCCATCAGTGAGTCGAAGGGGGCGAAGAGCTACACCTTC. The chain recombines TRBV10-3 with TRBJ1-2; 7 nucleotides agree with TRBD1. Looked up from germline, CDR1 is ENHRY and CDR2 is SYGVKD. The CDR3 has 14 residues. V shed 0 bases, J shed 9 bases, and the junction held 7 bases outside the gene matches.

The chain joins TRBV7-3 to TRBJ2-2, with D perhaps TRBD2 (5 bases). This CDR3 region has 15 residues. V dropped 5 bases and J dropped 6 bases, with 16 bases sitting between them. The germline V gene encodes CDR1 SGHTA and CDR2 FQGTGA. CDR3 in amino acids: CASSPQHRGSGELFF. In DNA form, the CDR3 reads TGTGCCAGCAGCCCCCAACATCGAGGGTCCGGGGAGCTGTTTTTT.

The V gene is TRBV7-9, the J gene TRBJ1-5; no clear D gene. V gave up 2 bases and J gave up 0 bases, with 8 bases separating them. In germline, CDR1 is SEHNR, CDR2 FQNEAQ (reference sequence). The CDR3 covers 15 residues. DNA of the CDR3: TGTGCCAGCAGCTTAAGAGGTAATAGCAATCAGCCCCAGCATTTT. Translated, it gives CASSLRGNSNQPQHF.

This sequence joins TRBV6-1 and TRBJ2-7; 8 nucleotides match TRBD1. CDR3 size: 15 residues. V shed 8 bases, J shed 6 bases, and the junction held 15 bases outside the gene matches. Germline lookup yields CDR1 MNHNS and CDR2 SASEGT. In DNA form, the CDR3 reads TGTGCCAGCTTCCAAAGACAGGGGATCGCCCTCGAGCAGTACTTC. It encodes CASFQRQGIALEQYF.

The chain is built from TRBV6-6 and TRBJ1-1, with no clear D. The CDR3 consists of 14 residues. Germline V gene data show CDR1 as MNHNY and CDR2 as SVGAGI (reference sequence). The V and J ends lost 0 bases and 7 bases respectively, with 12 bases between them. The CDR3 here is CASSYSRQPIEAFF. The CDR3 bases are TGTGCCAGCAGTTACTCCCGGCAACCGATTGAAGCTTTCTTT.

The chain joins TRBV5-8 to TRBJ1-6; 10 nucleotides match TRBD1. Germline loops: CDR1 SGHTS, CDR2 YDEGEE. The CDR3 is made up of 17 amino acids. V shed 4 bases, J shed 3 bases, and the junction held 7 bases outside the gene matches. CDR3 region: CASSPLTGGIYNSPLHF. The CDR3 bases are TGTGCCAGCAGCCCATTGACAGGGGGCATCTATAATTCACCCCTCCACTTT. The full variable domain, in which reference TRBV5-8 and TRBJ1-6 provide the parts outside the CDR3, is EAGVTQSPTHLIKTRGQQATLRCSPISGHTSVYWYQQALGLGLQFLLWYDEGEERNRGNFPPRFSGRQFPNYSSELNVNALELEDSALYLCASSPLTGGIYNSPLHFGNGTRLTVT.

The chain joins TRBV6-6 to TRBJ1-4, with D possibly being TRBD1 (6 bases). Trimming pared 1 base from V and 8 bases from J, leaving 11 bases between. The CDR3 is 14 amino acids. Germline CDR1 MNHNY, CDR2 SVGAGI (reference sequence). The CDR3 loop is CASSYLGAREKLFF. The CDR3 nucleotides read TGTGCCAGCAGTTACTTGGGGGCCCGGGAAAAACTGTTTTTT.

The DNA of the CDR3 is TGTGCCAGCAGTTCACAGGCACAAGAGACCCAGTACTTC. It encodes CASSSQAQETQYF. The chain is built from TRBV6-6 and TRBJ2-5; tentatively, D is TRBD1 (5 bases). Germline assignment: CDR1 MNHNY and CDR2 SVGAGI (reference sequence). V shed 4 bases and J shed 2 bases, with 8 bases lying between them. The CDR3 is 13 residues long.

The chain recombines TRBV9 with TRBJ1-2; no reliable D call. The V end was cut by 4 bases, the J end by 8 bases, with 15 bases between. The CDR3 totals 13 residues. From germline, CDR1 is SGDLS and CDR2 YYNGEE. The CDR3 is CASSSLGPSGYTF. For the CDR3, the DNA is TGTGCCAGCAGCTCCTTAGGGCCAAGCGGCTACACCTTC.

The CDR3 DNA reads TGTGCCAGCAGCTTAGTCCAACGCGGGACTGAAGCTTTCTTT. Protein: CASSLVQRGTEAFF. The chain uses TRBV7-9 and TRBJ1-1, with D unresolved. V dropped 1 base and J dropped 5 bases, with 11 bases sitting between them. The CDR3 spans 14 residues. The germline CDR1 and CDR2 sequences are SEHNR and FQNEAQ (reference sequence).

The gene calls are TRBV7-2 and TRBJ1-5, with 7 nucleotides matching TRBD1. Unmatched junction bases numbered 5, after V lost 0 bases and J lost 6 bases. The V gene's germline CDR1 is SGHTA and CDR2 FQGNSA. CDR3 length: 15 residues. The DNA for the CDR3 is TGTGCCAGCAGCTTAGCGACAGGGAAGGGTCAGCCCCAGCATTTT. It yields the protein CASSLATGKGQPQHF.

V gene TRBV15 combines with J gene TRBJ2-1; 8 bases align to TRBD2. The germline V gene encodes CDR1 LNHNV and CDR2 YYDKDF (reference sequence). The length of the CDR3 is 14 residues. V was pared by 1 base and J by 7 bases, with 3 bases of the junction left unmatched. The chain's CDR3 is CATSRGLASNEQFF. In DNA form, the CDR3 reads TGTGCCACCAGCAGAGGACTAGCGTCGAATGAGCAGTTCTTC. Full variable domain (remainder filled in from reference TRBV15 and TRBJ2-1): DAMVIQNPRYQVTQFGKPVTLSCSQTLNHNVMYWYQQKSSQAPKLLFHYYDKDFNNEADTPDNFQSRRPNTSFCFLDIRSPGLGDTAMYLCATSRGLASNEQFFGPGTRLTVL.

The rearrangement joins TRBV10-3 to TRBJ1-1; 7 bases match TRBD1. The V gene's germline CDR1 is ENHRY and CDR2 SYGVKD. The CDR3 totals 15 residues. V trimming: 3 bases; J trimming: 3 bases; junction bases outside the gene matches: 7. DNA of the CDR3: TGTGCCATCAGTGACCCCCCAGGGGGGGACACTGAAGCTTTCTTT. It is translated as CAISDPPGGDTEAFF.

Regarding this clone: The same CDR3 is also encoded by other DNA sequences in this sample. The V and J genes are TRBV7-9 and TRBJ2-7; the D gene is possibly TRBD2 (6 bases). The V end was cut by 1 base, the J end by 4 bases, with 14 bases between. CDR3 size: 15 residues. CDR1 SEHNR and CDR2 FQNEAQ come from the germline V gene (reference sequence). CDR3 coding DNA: TGTGCCAGCAGCTTAGGGGGCCCCGGGGGTTACGAGCAGTACTTC. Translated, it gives CASSLGGPGGYEQYF.

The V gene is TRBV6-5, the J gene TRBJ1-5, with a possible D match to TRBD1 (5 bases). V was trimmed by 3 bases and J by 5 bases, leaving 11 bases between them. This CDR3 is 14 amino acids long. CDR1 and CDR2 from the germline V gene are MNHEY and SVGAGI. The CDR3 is CASSYGVGDQPQHF. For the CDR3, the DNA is TGTGCCAGCAGTTATGGGGTGGGGGATCAGCCCCAGCATTTT.